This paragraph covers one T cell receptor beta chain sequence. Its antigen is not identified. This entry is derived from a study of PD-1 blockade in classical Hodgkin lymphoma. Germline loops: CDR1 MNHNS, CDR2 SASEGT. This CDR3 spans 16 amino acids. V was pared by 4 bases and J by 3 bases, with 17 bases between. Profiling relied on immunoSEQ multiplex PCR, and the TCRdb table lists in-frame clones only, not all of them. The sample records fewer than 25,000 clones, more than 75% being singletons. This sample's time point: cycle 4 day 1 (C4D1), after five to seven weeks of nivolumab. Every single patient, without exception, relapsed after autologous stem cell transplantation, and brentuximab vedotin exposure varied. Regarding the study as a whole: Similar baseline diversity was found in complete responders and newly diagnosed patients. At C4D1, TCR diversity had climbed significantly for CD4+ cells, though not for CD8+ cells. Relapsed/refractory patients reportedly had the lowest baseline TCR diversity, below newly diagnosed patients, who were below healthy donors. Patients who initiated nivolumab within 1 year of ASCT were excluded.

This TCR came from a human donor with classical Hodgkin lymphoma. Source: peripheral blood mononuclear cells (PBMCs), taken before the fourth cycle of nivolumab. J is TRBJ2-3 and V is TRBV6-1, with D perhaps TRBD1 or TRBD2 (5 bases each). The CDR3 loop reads CASSGEGARVTDTQYF. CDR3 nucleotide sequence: TGTGCCAGCAGTGGGGAAGGGGCGCGGGTAACAGATACGCAGTATTTT.